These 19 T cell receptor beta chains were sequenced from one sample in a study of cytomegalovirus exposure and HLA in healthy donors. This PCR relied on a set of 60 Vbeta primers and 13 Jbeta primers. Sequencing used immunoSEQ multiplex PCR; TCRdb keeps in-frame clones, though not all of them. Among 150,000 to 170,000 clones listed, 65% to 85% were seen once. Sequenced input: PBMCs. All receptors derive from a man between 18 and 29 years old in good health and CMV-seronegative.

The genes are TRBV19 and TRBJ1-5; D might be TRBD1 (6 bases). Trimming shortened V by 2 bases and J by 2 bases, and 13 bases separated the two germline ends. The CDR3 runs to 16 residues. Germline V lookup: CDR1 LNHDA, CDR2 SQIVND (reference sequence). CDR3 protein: CASSISGGRGNQPQHF. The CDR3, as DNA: TGTGCCAGTAGTATATCTGGGGGCAGGGGCAATCAGCCCCAGCATTTT.

This chain's CDR3 is CATSREGRMETQYF. CDR3 bases: TGTGCCACCAGCAGAGAGGGCAGAATGGAGACCCAGTACTTC. This sequence joins TRBV15 and TRBJ2-5; unclear D gene. The germline gives CDR1 LNHNV, CDR2 YYDKDF (reference sequence). V was cut by 0 bases and J by 5 bases, with 10 bases left in between. The CDR3 is 14 residues long. Full variable domain (remainder filled in from reference TRBV15 and TRBJ2-5): DAMVIQNPRYQVTQFGKPVTLSCSQTLNHNVMYWYQQKSSQAPKLLFHYYDKDFNNEADTPDNFQSRRPNTSFCFLDIRSPGLGDTAMYLCATSREGRMETQYFGPGTRLLVL.

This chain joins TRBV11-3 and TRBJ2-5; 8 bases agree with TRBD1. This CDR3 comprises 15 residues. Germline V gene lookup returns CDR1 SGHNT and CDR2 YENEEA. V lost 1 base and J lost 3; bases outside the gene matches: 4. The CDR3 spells CASSLGTGTEETQYF. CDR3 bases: TGTGCCAGCAGCTTAGGGACAGGGACCGAAGAGACCCAGTACTTC.

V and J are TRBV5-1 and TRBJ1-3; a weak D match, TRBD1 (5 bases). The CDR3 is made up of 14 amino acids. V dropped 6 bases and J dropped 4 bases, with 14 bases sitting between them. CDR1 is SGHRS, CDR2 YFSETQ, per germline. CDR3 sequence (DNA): TGCGCCAGCACTCCGGGAGGGGCAGGAAACACCATATATTTT. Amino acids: CASTPGGAGNTIYF.

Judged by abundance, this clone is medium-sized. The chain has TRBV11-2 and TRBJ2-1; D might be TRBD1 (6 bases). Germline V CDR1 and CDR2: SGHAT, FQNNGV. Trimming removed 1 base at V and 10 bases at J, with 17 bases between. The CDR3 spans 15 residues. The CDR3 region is CASSLVTPQGHEQFF. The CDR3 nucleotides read TGTGCCAGCAGCTTAGTTACGCCACAGGGCCACGAGCAGTTCTTC.

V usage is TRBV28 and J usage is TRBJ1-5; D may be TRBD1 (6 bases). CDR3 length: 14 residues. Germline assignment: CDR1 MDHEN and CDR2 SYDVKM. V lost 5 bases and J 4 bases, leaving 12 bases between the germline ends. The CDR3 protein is CASSQGILNQPQHF. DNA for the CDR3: TGTGCCAGCAGTCAGGGGATTCTGAATCAGCCCCAGCATTTT.

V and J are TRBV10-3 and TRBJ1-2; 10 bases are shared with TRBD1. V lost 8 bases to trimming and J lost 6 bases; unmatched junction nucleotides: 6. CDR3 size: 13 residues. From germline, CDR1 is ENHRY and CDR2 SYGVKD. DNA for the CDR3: TGTGCCATCGCAAGCGGGACAGGGGATGGCTACACCTTC. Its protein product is CAIASGTGDGYTF.

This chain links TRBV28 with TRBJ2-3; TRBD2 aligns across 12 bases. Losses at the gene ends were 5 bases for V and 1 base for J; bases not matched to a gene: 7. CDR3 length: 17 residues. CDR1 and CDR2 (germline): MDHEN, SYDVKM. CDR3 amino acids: CASSPTSGGHRTDTQYF. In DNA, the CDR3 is TGTGCCAGCAGTCCCACTAGCGGGGGGCATCGCACAGATACGCAGTATTTT.

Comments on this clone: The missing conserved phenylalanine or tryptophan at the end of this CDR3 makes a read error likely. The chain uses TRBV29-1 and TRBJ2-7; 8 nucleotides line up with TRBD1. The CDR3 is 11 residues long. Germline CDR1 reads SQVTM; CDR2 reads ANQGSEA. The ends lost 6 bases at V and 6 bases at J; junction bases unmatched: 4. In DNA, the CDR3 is TGCAGCGTCCGGACAGGGCGCGAGCAGTACATC. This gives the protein CSVRTGREQYI.

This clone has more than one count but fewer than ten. CDR3 nucleotide sequence: TGCGCCAGCAGAGGTCCTCCCCGGGGAATATACGAGCAGTACGTC. It translates to CASRGPPRGIYEQYV. This sequence joins TRBV5-1 and TRBJ2-7; weak D call: TRBD2 (5 bases). The CDR3 totals 15 residues. Deletions cut 5 bases from V and 4 bases from J, with 19 bases between. The germline gives CDR1 SGHRS, CDR2 YFSETQ.

CDR3 in DNA: TGTGCCAGCAGAAAAGCGGGGGTCTATGAGCAGTTCTTC. Translation gives CASRKAGVYEQFF. The V call is TRBV7-2, the J call TRBJ2-1, with TRBD2 matching over 8 bases. The CDR3 contains 13 residues. Losses at the gene ends were 6 bases for V and 8 bases for J; bases not matched to a gene: 6. Germline loops: CDR1 SGHTA, CDR2 FQGNSA. The full variable domain, in which reference TRBV7-2 and TRBJ2-1 provide the parts outside the CDR3, is GAGVSQSPSNKVTEKGKDVELRCDPISGHTALYWYRQSLGQGLEFLIYFQGNSAPDKSGLPSDRFSAERTGGSVSTLTIQRTQQEDSAVYLCASRKAGVYEQFFGPGTRLTVL.

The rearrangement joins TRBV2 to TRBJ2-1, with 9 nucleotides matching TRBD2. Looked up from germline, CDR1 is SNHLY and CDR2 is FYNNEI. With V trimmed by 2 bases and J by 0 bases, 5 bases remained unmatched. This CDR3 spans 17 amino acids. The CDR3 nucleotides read TGTGCCAGCAGTGAATCCCTAGCGGGGAGCTCCTACAATGAGCAGTTCTTC. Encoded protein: CASSESLAGSSYNEQFF.

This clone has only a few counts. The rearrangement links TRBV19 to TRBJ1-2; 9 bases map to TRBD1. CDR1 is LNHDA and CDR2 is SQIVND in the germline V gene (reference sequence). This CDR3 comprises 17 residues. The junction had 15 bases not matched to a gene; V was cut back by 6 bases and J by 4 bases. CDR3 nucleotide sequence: TGTGCCAGTAGCTTATACTTAACCCGACAGGGGGGCTATGGCTACACCTTC. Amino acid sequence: CASSLYLTRQGGYGYTF.

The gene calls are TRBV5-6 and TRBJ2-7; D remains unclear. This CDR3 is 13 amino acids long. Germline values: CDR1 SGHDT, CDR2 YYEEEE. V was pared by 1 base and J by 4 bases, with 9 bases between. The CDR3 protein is CASSLIPGYEQYF. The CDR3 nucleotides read TGTGCCAGCAGCTTGATCCCAGGATACGAGCAGTACTTC.

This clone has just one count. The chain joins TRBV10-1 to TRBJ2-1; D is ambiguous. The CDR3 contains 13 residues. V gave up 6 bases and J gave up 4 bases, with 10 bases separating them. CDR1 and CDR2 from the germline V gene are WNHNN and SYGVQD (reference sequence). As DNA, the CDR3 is TGCGCCAGCAGCCCCACGAGATACAATGAGCAGTTCTTC. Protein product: CASSPTRYNEQFF.

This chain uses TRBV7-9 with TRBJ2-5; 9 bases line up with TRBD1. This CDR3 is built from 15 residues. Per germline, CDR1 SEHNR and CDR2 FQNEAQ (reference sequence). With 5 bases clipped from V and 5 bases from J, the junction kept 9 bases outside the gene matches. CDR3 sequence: CASSRRQGGLETQYF. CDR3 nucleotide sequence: TGTGCCAGCAGCCGCCGACAGGGGGGTCTTGAGACCCAGTACTTC.

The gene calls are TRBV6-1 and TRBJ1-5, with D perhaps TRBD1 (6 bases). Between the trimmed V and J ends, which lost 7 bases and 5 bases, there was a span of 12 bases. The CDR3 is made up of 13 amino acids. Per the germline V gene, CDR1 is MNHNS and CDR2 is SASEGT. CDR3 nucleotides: TGTGCCAGCACTTTACAGGGAGATCAGCCCCAGCATTTT. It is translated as CASTLQGDQPQHF.

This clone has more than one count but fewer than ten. Here the CDR3 DNA reads TGCGCCAGCAGCTTGGGTGGGACAGGGAGGATCGTGGCTTTCTTT. It translates to CASSLGGTGRIVAFF. The chain is built from TRBV5-1 and TRBJ1-1; TRBD1 matches 9 bases. This CDR3 has 15 residues. The germline gives CDR1 SGHRS, CDR2 YFSETQ. The V and J ends lost 0 bases and 11 bases, in that order; junction bases with no gene match: 11.

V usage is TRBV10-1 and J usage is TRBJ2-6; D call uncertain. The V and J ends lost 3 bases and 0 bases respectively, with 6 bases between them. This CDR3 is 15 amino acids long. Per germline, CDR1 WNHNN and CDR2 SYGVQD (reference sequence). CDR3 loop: CASSEQLSGANVLTF. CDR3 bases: TGCGCCAGCAGTGAACAGCTCTCTGGGGCCAACGTCCTGACTTTC.